This note documents a single T cell receptor (beta chain) sequence. This entry comes from a study of OX40 agonist ivuxolimab in advanced cancers. Turning to the study itself: In this cohort, patients received ivuxolimab, an agonistic anti-OX40 (CD134) antibody.

Profiling relied on immunoSEQ multiplex PCR, and the TCRdb table lists in-frame clones only, not all of them. Of about 73,000 clones listed, about nine tenths were seen once; the top ten hold around 0.8%. This CDR3 is built from 14 residues. Germline lookup yields CDR1 MGHRA and CDR2 YSYEKL. V lost 1 base and J lost 1, with 7 bases in between. Sequenced material: CD4+ or CD8+ T cells sorted from blood, taken in a trial of the OX40 agonist ivuxolimab. The V and J genes are TRBV4-1 and TRBJ1-1; D is unclear. The clonotype was recovered from an adult with an advanced solid tumor such as melanoma, head and neck, liver or kidney cancer. CDR3 DNA: TGCGCCAGCAGCCAAGGGTCAAGGAACACTGAAGCTTTCTTT. The encoded protein is CASSQGSRNTEAFF.